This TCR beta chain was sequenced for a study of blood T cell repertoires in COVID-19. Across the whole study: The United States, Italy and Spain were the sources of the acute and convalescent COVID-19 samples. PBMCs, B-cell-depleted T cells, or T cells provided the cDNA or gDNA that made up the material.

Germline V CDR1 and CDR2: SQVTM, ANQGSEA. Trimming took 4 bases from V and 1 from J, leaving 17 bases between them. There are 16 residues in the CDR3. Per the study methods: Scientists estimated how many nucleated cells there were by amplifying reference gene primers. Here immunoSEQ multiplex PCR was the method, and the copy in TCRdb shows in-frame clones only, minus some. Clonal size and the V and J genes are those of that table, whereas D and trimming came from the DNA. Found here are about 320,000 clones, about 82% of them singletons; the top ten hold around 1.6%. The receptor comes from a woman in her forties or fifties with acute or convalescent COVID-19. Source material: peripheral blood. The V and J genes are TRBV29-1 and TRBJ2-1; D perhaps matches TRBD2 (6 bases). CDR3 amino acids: CSVGPPQLASYNEQFF. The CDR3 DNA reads TGCAGCGTTGGCCCACCGCAACTAGCTTCCTACAATGAGCAGTTCTTC.